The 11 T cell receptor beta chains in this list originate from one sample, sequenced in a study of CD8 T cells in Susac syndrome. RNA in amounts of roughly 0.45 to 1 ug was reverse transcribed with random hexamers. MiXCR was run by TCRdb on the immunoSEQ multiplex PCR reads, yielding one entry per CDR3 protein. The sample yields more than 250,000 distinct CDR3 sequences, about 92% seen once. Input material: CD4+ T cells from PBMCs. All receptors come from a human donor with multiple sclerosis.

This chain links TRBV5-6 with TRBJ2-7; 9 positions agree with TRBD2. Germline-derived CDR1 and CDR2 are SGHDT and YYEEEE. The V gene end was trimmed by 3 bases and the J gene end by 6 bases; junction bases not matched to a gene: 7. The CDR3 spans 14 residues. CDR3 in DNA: TGTGCCAGCAGCTACAGACTAGCGGTCGCCGAGCAGTACTTC. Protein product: CASSYRLAVAEQYF. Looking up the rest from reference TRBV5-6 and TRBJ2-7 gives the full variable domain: DAGVTQSPTHLIKTRGQQVTLRCSPKSGHDTVSWYQQALGQGPQFIFQYYEEEERQRGNFPDRFSGHQFPNYSSELNVNALLLGDSALYLCASSYRLAVAEQYFGPGTRLTVT.

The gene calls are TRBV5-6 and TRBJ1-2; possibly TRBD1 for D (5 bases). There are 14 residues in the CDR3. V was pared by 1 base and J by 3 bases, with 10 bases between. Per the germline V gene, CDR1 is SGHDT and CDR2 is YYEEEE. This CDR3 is CASSLMGPDYGYTF. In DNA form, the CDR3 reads TGTGCCAGCAGCTTGATGGGGCCCGACTATGGCTACACCTTC.

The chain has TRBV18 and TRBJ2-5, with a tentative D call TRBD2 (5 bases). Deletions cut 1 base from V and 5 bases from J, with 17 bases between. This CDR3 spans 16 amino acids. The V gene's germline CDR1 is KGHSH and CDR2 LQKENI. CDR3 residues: CASSPLAPDPRETQYF. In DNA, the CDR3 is TGTGCCAGCTCACCACTAGCGCCGGATCCCAGGGAGACCCAGTACTTC.

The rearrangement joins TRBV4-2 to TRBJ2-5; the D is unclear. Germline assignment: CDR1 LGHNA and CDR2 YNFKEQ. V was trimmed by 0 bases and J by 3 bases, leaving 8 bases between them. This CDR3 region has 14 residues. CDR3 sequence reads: CASSQDRREETQYF. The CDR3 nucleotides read TGTGCCAGCAGCCAAGACAGGCGAGAAGAGACCCAGTACTTC.

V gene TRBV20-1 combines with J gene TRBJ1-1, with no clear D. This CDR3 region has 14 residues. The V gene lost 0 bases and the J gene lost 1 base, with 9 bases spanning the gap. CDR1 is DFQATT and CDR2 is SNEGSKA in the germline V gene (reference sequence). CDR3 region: CSARDPFPNTEAFF. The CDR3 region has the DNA TGCAGTGCTAGAGATCCTTTCCCGAACACTGAAGCTTTCTTT.

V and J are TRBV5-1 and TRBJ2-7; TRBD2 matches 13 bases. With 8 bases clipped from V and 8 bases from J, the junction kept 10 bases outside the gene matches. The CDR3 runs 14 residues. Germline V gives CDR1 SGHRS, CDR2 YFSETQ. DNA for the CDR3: TGCGCCAGTAAGCCGGGACTAGCGGGAACTCAGCAGTACTTC. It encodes CASKPGLAGTQQYF.

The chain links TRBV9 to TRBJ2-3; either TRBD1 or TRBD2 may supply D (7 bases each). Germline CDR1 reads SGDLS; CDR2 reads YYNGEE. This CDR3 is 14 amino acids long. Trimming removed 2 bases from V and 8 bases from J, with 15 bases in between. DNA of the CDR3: TGTGCCAGCAGCGTCGAAGGGAGGGGGCGTACGCAGTATTTT. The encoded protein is CASSVEGRGRTQYF.

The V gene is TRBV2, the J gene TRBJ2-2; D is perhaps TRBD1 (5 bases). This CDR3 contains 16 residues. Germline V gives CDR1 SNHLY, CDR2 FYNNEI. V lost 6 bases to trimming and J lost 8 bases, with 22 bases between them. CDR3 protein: CASSRPPDIISGELFF. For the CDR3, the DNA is TGTGCCAGCAGCCGTCCCCCGGACATAATATCGGGGGAGCTGTTTTTT.

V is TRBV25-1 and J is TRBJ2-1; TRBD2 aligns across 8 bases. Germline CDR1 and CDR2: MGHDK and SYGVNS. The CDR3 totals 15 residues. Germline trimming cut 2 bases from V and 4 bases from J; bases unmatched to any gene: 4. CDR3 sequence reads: CASSEVAGGYNEQFF. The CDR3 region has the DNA TGTGCCAGCAGTGAAGTGGCGGGGGGTTACAATGAGCAGTTCTTC.

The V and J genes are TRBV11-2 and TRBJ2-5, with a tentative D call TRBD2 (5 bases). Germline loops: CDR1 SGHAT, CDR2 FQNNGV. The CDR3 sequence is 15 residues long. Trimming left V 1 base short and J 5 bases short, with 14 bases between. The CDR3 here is CASSLAGVERETQYF. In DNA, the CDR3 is TGTGCCAGCAGCTTAGCCGGGGTAGAGCGGGAGACCCAGTACTTC.

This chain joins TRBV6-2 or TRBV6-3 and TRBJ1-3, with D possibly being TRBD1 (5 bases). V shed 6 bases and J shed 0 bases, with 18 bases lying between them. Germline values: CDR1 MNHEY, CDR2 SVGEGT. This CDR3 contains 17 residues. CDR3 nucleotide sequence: TGTGCCAGCAGCCCCGACAGCGCCCTTCTCTCTGGAAACACCATATATTTT. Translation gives CASSPDSALLSGNTIYF.